This is a list of T cell receptor beta chains from one sample in a study of CD8 T cells in Susac syndrome. One entry per CDR3 protein results from TCRdb running MiXCR on the immunoSEQ multiplex PCR reads. The sample carries under 250,000 distinct CDR3 sequences, approximately 92% recorded once. Sequencing was carried out using CD4+ T cells from PBMCs. The source is a human donor with multiple sclerosis. Each CDR3 is given with its conserved first and last residue. The D gene is left open where the match is weak. Rows may omit the clone size; those that give it use once, few, many or a size class.

size	V	J	D	DNA	CDR3
.	TRBV7-2	TRBJ1-2	TRBD1	TGTGCCAGCAGCGAGGGACAGGCCCACTATGGCTACACCTTC	CASSEGQAHYGYTF
.	TRBV9	TRBJ2-3	.	TGTGCCAGCAGCGTAACATTAGCGGCAGATACGCAGTATTTT	CASSVTLAADTQYF
.	TRBV15	TRBJ1-1	TRBD1	TGTGCCACCAGCCGACAGGGTGTCACTGAAGCTTTCTTT	CATSRQGVTEAFF
.	TRBV7-2	TRBJ1-5	.	TGTGCCAGCAGCTTTCGGCGAAGTCAGCCCCAGCATTTT	CASSFRRSQPQHF
once	TRBV3-1	TRBJ2-7	.	TGTGCCAGCAGCCAAGAGGCACACACCTCTTACGAGCAGTACTTC	CASSQEAHTSYEQYF
.	TRBV11-3	TRBJ2-3	.	TGTGCCAGCAGCTCGTCAAGGATGTACACAGATACGCAGTATTTT	CASSSSRMYTDTQYF
.	TRBV29-1	TRBJ2-2	.	TGCAGCGTTGGTCGAGGGGAGAGGGTGGAGCTGTTTTTT	CSVGRGERVELFF
few	TRBV3-1	TRBJ2-6	.	TGTGCCAGCAGCCCGGACTTCTCTGGGGCCAACGTCCTGACTTTC	CASSPDFSGANVLTF
.	TRBV28	TRBJ1-3	.	TGTGCCAGCAGTCCCCCGGACTCTCGAAACACCATATATTTT	CASSPPDSRNTIYF
once	TRBV25-1	TRBJ2-1	TRBD2	TGTGCCAGCAGTGAGGGTTCTGGGACGGGGGGGAACAATGAGCAGTTCTTC	CASSEGSGTGGNNEQFF
.	TRBV7-2	TRBJ2-5	.	TGTGCCAGCAGCTTAGGTGAAGGGTGGGCGGGAGAGACCCAGTACTTC	CASSLGEGWAGETQYF
.	TRBV28	TRBJ1-6	.	TGTGCCAGTACCGGGGGTAATTCACCCCTCCACTTT	CASTGGNSPLHF
.	TRBV24-1	TRBJ2-3	.	TGTGCCACCAGCGCCAGCCTAGCGATCCCTAGCACAGATACGCAGTATTTT	CATSASLAIPSTDTQYF
.	TRBV30	TRBJ1-3	.	TGTGCCTGGGGTACCCAGGGAGGCGGCACCATATATTTT	CAWGTQGGGTIYF
.	TRBV5-4	TRBJ2-2	.	TGTGCCAGCAGCGTTATCCATTTGGGTTCCGGGGAGCTGTTTTTT	CASSVIHLGSGELFF
.	TRBV3-1	TRBJ1-1	TRBD1	TGTGCCAGCAGCCCCCTTAACAGGGGGCACACTGAAGCTTTCTTT	CASSPLNRGHTEAFF
.	TRBV9	TRBJ1-2	.	TGTGCCAGCAGCGTAAGGGACAAGCACGCCTATGGCTACACCTTC	CASSVRDKHAYGYTF
.	TRBV5-1	TRBJ1-1	.	TGCGCCAGCAGGAGGGGAGAGGACACTGAAGCTTTCTTT	CASRRGEDTEAFF
.	TRBV10-3	TRBJ1-2	.	TGTGCCATCAGCACAGACTTGTATGGCTACACCTTC	CAISTDLYGYTF
few	TRBV7-2	TRBJ1-1	.	TGTGCCAGCAGCGCTCTACTTGAAGCTTTCTTT	CASSALLEAFF
.	TRBV3-1	TRBJ2-1	TRBD2	TGTGCCAGCAGCAAGCGGGAGTTGAATGAGCAGTTCTTC	CASSKRELNEQFF
.	TRBV5-1	TRBJ2-5	.	TGCGCCAGCAGCCCCTTACTAAGCGGGCAAGAGACCCAGTACTTC	CASSPLLSGQETQYF